These T cell receptor beta chains were read from a single sample in a study of T cell responses to AZD1222 COVID-19 vaccine. The repertoire was sequenced with immunoSEQ multiplex PCR; TCRdb's copy has only in-frame clones and lacks some. Here the sample spans 100,000 or so clones, 86% being singletons. Source: peripheral blood, taken on day 0 of AZD1222 vaccination. The source of these receptors is an adult in good health. Both conserved end residues are part of each CDR3. Fields, in order: J gene, clone size, V gene, D gene, CDR3 protein, CDR3 DNA. D genes are given only for firm matches. Size values are once, few and many counts, or a class for expanded clones, and some rows have none.

>TRBJ1-5|NA|TRBV18|NA
CASSPLGWRVIYQPQHF
TGTGCCAGCTCACCTCTCGGTTGGCGGGTCATCTATCAGCCCCAGCATTTT
>TRBJ2-7|few|TRBV6-5|TRBD1
CASRAPGQTYEQYF
TGTGCCAGCAGAGCTCCGGGACAGACCTACGAGCAGTACTTC
>TRBJ1-5|NA|TRBV3-1/TRBV3-2|TRBD1
CASSQDLGQGAWSNQPQHF
TGTGCCAGCAGCCAAGATTTGGGACAGGGGGCTTGGAGCAATCAGCCCCAGCATTTT
>TRBJ1-3|NA|TRBV9|NA
CASSVDSRGNTIYF
TGTGCCAGCAGCGTAGACAGTAGGGGAAACACCATATATTTT
>TRBJ1-2|NA|TRBV5-6|NA
CASSLGSFAGGYTF
TGTGCCAGCAGCTTGGGTAGCTTTGCAGGAGGCTACACCTTC
>TRBJ1-2|once|TRBV28|NA
CASSSRQGRGYTF
TGTGCCAGCAGTTCCAGGCAGGGGCGAGGCTACACCTTC
>TRBJ2-7|NA|TRBV30|NA
CAWSSGTPYEQYF
TGTGCCTGGAGTTCCGGGACTCCCTACGAGCAGTACTTC
>TRBJ1-1|NA|TRBV19|TRBD1
CASSRTGMNTEAFF
TGTGCCAGTAGTAGGACAGGGATGAACACTGAAGCTTTCTTT
>TRBJ1-2|NA|TRBV7-2|NA
CASSRTTVNYGYTF
TGTGCCAGCAGCCGTACGACAGTTAACTATGGCTACACCTTC
>TRBJ1-1|NA|TRBV7-9|NA
CASSLAAGEGTEAFF
TGTGCCAGCAGCTTAGCGGCAGGGGAGGGCACTGAAGCTTTCTTT
>TRBJ2-5|NA|TRBV7-3|TRBD2
CASSFGGNQETQYF
TGTGCCAGCAGCTTCGGGGGGAACCAAGAGACCCAGTACTTC
>TRBJ2-3|once|TRBV6-5|NA
CASSYSQGTDTQYF
TGTGCCAGCAGTTACTCGCAGGGCACAGATACGCAGTATTTT
>TRBJ2-7|NA|TRBV2|NA
CASTSSSYEQYF
TGTGCCAGCACCTCGAGCTCCTACGAGCAGTACTTC
>TRBJ2-7|NA|TRBV7-2|TRBD2
CASSSGGPPYEQYF
TGTGCCAGCAGCTCGGGGGGGCCCCCTTACGAGCAGTACTTC
>TRBJ2-7|NA|TRBV7-2|TRBD1
CASSFDRGSYEQYF
TGTGCCAGCAGCTTCGACAGGGGTTCCTACGAGCAGTACTTC
>TRBJ1-1|NA|TRBV12-3/TRBV12-4|NA
CASSFIRGAEAFF
TGTGCCAGCAGTTTCATTCGGGGAGCCGAAGCTTTCTTT
>TRBJ2-4|NA|TRBV30|NA
CAWSVRTAGGKNIQYF
TGTGCCTGGAGTGTCAGGACAGCAGGCGGCAAAAACATTCAGTACTTC
>TRBJ1-2|NA|TRBV6-5|TRBD1
CASSYETGHGYTF
TGTGCCAGCAGTTACGAGACAGGGCATGGCTACACCTTC
>TRBJ2-3|NA|TRBV5-1|TRBD1
CASMDRDDTDTQYF
TGCGCCAGCATGGACAGGGACGACACAGATACGCAGTATTTT
>TRBJ1-1|NA|TRBV19|NA
CASRKTGTLNTEAFF
TGTGCCAGTAGGAAAACAGGGACTCTGAACACTGAAGCTTTCTTT
>TRBJ2-1|NA|TRBV5-6|NA
CASSLEVLGGNEQFF
TGTGCCAGCAGCTTGGAAGTATTAGGGGGCAATGAGCAGTTCTTC
>TRBJ1-1|NA|TRBV19|NA
CASSILNFGNTEAFF
TGTGCCAGTAGTATTTTAAATTTTGGAAACACTGAAGCTTTCTTT
>TRBJ2-5|NA|TRBV12-3/TRBV12-4|NA
CASSLGGGKTQYF
TGTGCCAGCAGTTTGGGGGGCGGAAAGACCCAGTACTTC
>TRBJ2-2|NA|TRBV7-2|NA
CASSFRNTGELFF
TGTGCCAGCAGCTTTAGAAACACCGGGGAGCTGTTTTTT
>TRBJ2-1|NA|TRBV6-2/TRBV6-3|NA
CASSYVGGLHNEQFF
TGTGCCAGCAGTTACGTGGGCGGACTACACAATGAGCAGTTCTTC
>TRBJ1-4|NA|TRBV6-5|TRBD1
CASGGTGEFGKLFF
TGTGCCAGCGGGGGGACAGGGGAGTTTGGAAAACTGTTTTTT
>TRBJ2-2|NA|TRBV29-1|NA
CSVARQMNTGELFF
TGCAGCGTTGCCAGGCAGATGAACACCGGGGAGCTGTTTTTT
>TRBJ1-6|NA|TRBV30|NA
CAWSVPHMHSGGSSPLHF
TGTGCCTGGAGTGTACCCCATATGCATTCGGGGGGCAGTTCACCCCTCCACTTT
>TRBJ2-4|NA|TRBV7-2|NA
CASSLGRAGSNIQYF
TGTGCCAGCAGCTTAGGCAGGGCAGGGTCGAACATTCAGTACTTC
>TRBJ1-1|few|TRBV29-1|NA
CSVVVVNTEAFF
TGCAGCGTTGTCGTGGTGAACACTGAAGCTTTCTTT
>TRBJ2-2|NA|TRBV7-2|NA
CASSLERGGELFF
TGTGCCAGCAGCTTAGAACGGGGCGGGGAGCTGTTTTTT
>TRBJ2-7|NA|TRBV9|NA
CASSLGIGAAEQYF
TGTGCCAGCAGCCTCGGGATCGGGGCGGCCGAGCAGTACTTC
>TRBJ1-2|NA|TRBV29-1|TRBD1
CSVETGSGYTF
TGCAGCGTTGAGACAGGGAGCGGCTACACCTTC
>TRBJ1-4|NA|TRBV15|NA
CATSRDIGTLEVEKLFF
TGTGCCACCAGCAGAGATATTGGCACGCTGGAGGTCGAAAAACTGTTTTTT
>TRBJ2-7|few|TRBV6-2/TRBV6-3|NA
CASSPPAGEQYF
TGTGCCAGCAGCCCGCCGGCGGGGGAGCAGTACTTC
>TRBJ2-1|once|TRBV24-1|TRBD2
CATSENTSGDNEQFF
TGTGCCACCAGTGAAAATACTAGCGGGGACAATGAGCAGTTCTTC
>TRBJ2-3|NA|TRBV6-5|NA
CASSPSTDTQYF
TGTGCCAGCAGTCCTAGCACAGATACGCAGTATTTT
>TRBJ1-4|few|TRBV5-5|TRBD1
CASSLGTALRGEKLFF
TGTGCCAGCAGCTTAGGGACAGCCCTTAGAGGTGAAAAACTGTTTTTT
>TRBJ1-1|NA|TRBV5-5|TRBD1
CASSLGRGRETEAFF
TGTGCCAGCAGCTTGGGCAGGGGGAGGGAAACTGAAGCTTTCTTT
>TRBJ2-7|NA|TRBV5-6|NA
CASSFRYEQYF
TGTGCCAGCAGCTTTCGATACGAGCAGTACTTC
>TRBJ2-1|NA|TRBV4-2|NA
CASSQEGAGYNEQFF
TGTGCCAGCAGCCAAGAGGGGGCGGGATACAATGAGCAGTTCTTC
>TRBJ2-7|NA|TRBV5-1|TRBD1
CASRTLQGGYEQYF
TGCGCCAGCAGAACTTTACAGGGGGGCTACGAGCAGTACTTC